This T cell receptor beta chain was recorded in a study of technical replicates of blood from a handful of donors. Trimming pared 2 bases from V and 6 bases from J, leaving 17 bases between. Germline V lookup: CDR1 SGHTA, CDR2 FQGNSA. The CDR3 contains 15 residues. Some clones are missing from TCRdb's copy, which holds only in-frame ones; the method was immunoSEQ multiplex PCR. The sample carries 75,000 to 100,000 clones, about 89% recorded once. This clonotype originated in a human donor in good health. The chain uses TRBV7-2 and TRBJ2-7; no definite D call. The sequenced sample was T cells isolated from PBMCs. CDR3 sequence (DNA): TGTGCCAGCAGCTTATTTCCGCGGTCAGAATTCGAGCAGTACTTC. Its translation is CASSLFPRSEFEQYF.